The rows below give T cell receptor beta chains drawn from one sample of a study of cytomegalovirus exposure and HLA in healthy donors. Measured with immunoSEQ multiplex PCR; TCRdb has only the in-frame clones, and not every one. The sample contains about 120,000 clones, roughly 77% of which appear only once. The sequenced sample was PBMCs. All receptors derive from a man aged 40-55 years in good health and CMV-seronegative. Both conserved end residues are part of each CDR3. A D gene is named only where the DNA matches it firmly. Size is omitted from some rows. Given values are once, few, many or a class for expanded clones.

TGTGCCAGTAGTATCGGGACAGGGGTTGGGGAGACCCAGTACTTC,CASSIGTGVGETQYF,TRBD1,TRBV19,TRBJ2-5,-
TGCAGCGCCGCTGGGACAGGGGACACCGGGGAGCTGTTTTTT,CSAAGTGDTGELFF,TRBD1,TRBV29-1,TRBJ2-2,-
TGCGCCAGCATCGACAGGGATGCGAACACTGAAGCTTTCTTT,CASIDRDANTEAFF,TRBD1,TRBV5-1,TRBJ1-1,-
TGTGCCAGCAGCGTAACTTGGGGGCAGCATGGCTACACCTTC,CASSVTWGQHGYTF,-,TRBV9,TRBJ1-2,-
TGTGCCATCAGCGTCAGGGTTGACACTGAAGCTTTCTTT,CAISVRVDTEAFF,-,TRBV10-3,TRBJ1-1,once
TGTGCCAGCAGTGAGGACAGGGGATACGATGAAAAACTGTTTTTT,CASSEDRGYDEKLFF,TRBD1,TRBV25-1,TRBJ1-4,-
TGTGCCAGCAGTGAATGGGCAGGTAACACCGGGGAGCTGTTTTTT,CASSEWAGNTGELFF,-,TRBV6-1,TRBJ2-2,once
TGCGCCAGCAGCCAAGATGCGAGCGGAAGCACAGATACGCAGTATTTT,CASSQDASGSTDTQYF,-,TRBV4-3,TRBJ2-3,few
TGCGCCAGCAGCTCGAGGACAGGGGAGCTGAACACTGAAGCTTTCTTT,CASSSRTGELNTEAFF,TRBD1,TRBV5-1,TRBJ1-1,-
TGTGCCAGCAGTTACACCCGACAGGGAAACACCATATATTTT,CASSYTRQGNTIYF,-,TRBV27,TRBJ1-3,-
TGTGCCTGGGACGGGGATCGGGGCTATGGCTACACCTTC,CAWDGDRGYGYTF,-,TRBV30,TRBJ1-2,-
TGTGCCAGCAGCAATAGAGAGACAGCCTACGAGCAGTACTTC,CASSNRETAYEQYF,-,TRBV13,TRBJ2-7,few
TGTGCCAGCAGCTTAGCGTTTTCTCAGGGCGCCGAAGCTTTCTTT,CASSLAFSQGAEAFF,-,TRBV7-8,TRBJ1-1,-
TGTGCCAGCAGCCCCCGAGAGAACACTGAAGCTTTCTTT,CASSPRENTEAFF,-,TRBV6-4,TRBJ1-1,-
TGTGCCAGCAGCTTAGTAGTGGGGGGAGTTTTTTTTGGGGAGCTGTTTTTT,CASSLVVGGVFFGELFF,-,TRBV7-8,TRBJ2-2,-
TGTGCCAGCAGCTTACGCCGGACAGGACACACTGAAGCTTTCTTT,CASSLRRTGHTEAFF,TRBD1,TRBV11-2,TRBJ1-1,-
TGTGCCAGCAGTGAAGTGCGGTCTCGGGCCAACGTCCTGACTTTC,CASSEVRSRANVLTF,-,TRBV2,TRBJ2-6,-
TGTGCCAGCAGCTTAGGGGCCGAATACGAGCAGTACTTC,CASSLGAEYEQYF,-,TRBV11-3,TRBJ2-7,-
TGTGCCAGCTCACCCCCGAGCACAGATACGCAGTATTTT,CASSPPSTDTQYF,-,TRBV18,TRBJ2-3,-
TGTGCCAGCAGCTTAGTAGCGGGGGGCCAGGGGGCGCAGTATTTT,CASSLVAGGQGAQYF,TRBD2,TRBV7-8,TRBJ2-3,-
TGTGCCAGCAACCCCCGACAGTTTGAAAAACTGTTTTTT,CASNPRQFEKLFF,-,TRBV2,TRBJ1-4,-
TGTGCCAGCAGCGTAGAGCCAGGGGGGATGGAGACTGAAGCTTTCTTT,CASSVEPGGMETEAFF,TRBD1,TRBV9,TRBJ1-1,-
TGTGCCAGCAGTAACGTCCCCCGGGACTGGAATGAGCAGTTCTTC,CASSNVPRDWNEQFF,-,TRBV6-5,TRBJ2-1,-
TGCGCCAGCAGCTTACGACAGAGTAGCACAGATACGCAGTATTTT,CASSLRQSSTDTQYF,-,TRBV5-1,TRBJ2-3,-
TGTGCCAGCAGGCGCCTGGGGGGGGTTCAGCCCCAGCATTTT,CASRRLGGVQPQHF,-,TRBV27,TRBJ1-5,-
TGTGCCAGCAGTCGACAGAACTATGGCTACACCTTC,CASSRQNYGYTF,-,TRBV28,TRBJ1-2,few
TGTGCCAGCAGCTTAGCTAAAACTCGTGACGGGGAGCTGTTTTTT,CASSLAKTRDGELFF,-,TRBV7-6,TRBJ2-2,-
TGTGCCAGCAGCTTAGCGGGGGTGGATACGCAGTATTTT,CASSLAGVDTQYF,-,TRBV11-2,TRBJ2-3,-
TGTGCCAGCAGCGTAGGAGCGGGCACCGGGGAGCTGTTTTTT,CASSVGAGTGELFF,-,TRBV9,TRBJ2-2,-
TGTGCCAGTAGTATCCGGGACAGGGGGCTTAACTATGGCTACACCTTC,CASSIRDRGLNYGYTF,TRBD1,TRBV19,TRBJ1-2,-
TGTGCCAGCAAACAGGGGGTCTACGCAGGGGAAAAACTGTTTTTT,CASKQGVYAGEKLFF,TRBD1,TRBV2,TRBJ1-4,-
TGTGCCAGCAGCTTAGAACAGGGAACCAACTATGGCTACACCTTC,CASSLEQGTNYGYTF,-,TRBV7-2,TRBJ1-2,-
TGTGCCAGCAGCTTAAACTCGGCAGGGAATCTGTTTTTT,CASSLNSAGNLFF,-,TRBV7-2,TRBJ2-2,-
TGTGCCAGCAGCCCCCCCCCGGGTATGAACACTGAAGCTTTCTTT,CASSPPPGMNTEAFF,-,TRBV13,TRBJ1-1,-
TGTGCCAGCAGCTTAGTAGTGGGACAGACCTATGGCTACACCTTC,CASSLVVGQTYGYTF,TRBD1,TRBV7-9,TRBJ1-2,once
TGTGCCAGCGAGAATAGCAATCAGCCCCAGCATTTT,CASENSNQPQHF,-,TRBV6-6,TRBJ1-5,few
TGTGCCAGTCAAGGACAAGGGAAGGATGAGCAGTTCTTC,CASQGQGKDEQFF,-,TRBV6-7,TRBJ2-1,-
TGTGCCAGCTCACCAGGGACATCCCGTAATGAAAAACTGTTTTTT,CASSPGTSRNEKLFF,-,TRBV18,TRBJ1-4,once
TGTGCCAGCAGCCCCCGTTTTAACTATGGCTACACCTTC,CASSPRFNYGYTF,-,TRBV28,TRBJ1-2,-
TGTGCCAGCAGTTTATGGTCAACACGTCCCTATGGCTACACCTTC,CASSLWSTRPYGYTF,-,TRBV28,TRBJ1-2,few
TGTGCCAGCAGTCCTGGGACAGGGAGTGGGGAGCTGTTTTTT,CASSPGTGSGELFF,TRBD1,TRBV6-1,TRBJ2-2,-
TGTGCCAGCTCACCACTGGTCAGCCAAGAGACCCAGTACTTC,CASSPLVSQETQYF,-,TRBV18,TRBJ2-5,-
TGTGCCAGCAGCGGACCAATTCAGGGGGGCTATGGCTACACCTTC,CASSGPIQGGYGYTF,TRBD1,TRBV9,TRBJ1-2,-
TGTGCCAGCAGTGAAGGGGGGCAAAACACCATATATTTT,CASSEGGQNTIYF,-,TRBV2,TRBJ1-3,-
TGTGCCAGCAGCGTGGAGGACAGGAGAAACACCATATATTTT,CASSVEDRRNTIYF,TRBD1,TRBV9,TRBJ1-3,-
TGTGCCTGGGTCGGGGCAGGGGGATCTCAGCCCCAGCATTTT,CAWVGAGGSQPQHF,TRBD1,TRBV30,TRBJ1-5,-
TGTGCCAGCTCATTCGCCCCGGGGATTAATGAAAAACTGTTTTTT,CASSFAPGINEKLFF,-,TRBV18,TRBJ1-4,-
TGTGCCAGCAGTTACTCCCCCAGTCTCGAGCAGTACTTC,CASSYSPSLEQYF,-,TRBV6-5,TRBJ2-7,-
TGTGCCAGCATCTCTAAGGGAGGGGAGACCCAGTACTTC,CASISKGGETQYF,TRBD2,TRBV7-9,TRBJ2-5,-
TGTGCCAGCAGTTTAGGCGGCCGGTCTAACGATGAGCAGTTCTTC,CASSLGGRSNDEQFF,-,TRBV28,TRBJ2-1,few
TGTGCCAGCAGTTACGAGGGCAGGGGTGAGGAAAAACTGTTTTTT,CASSYEGRGEEKLFF,-,TRBV6-5,TRBJ1-4,-
TGTGCCGGATATAAACAGGGGTTTTACACCTTC,CAGYKQGFYTF,TRBD1,TRBV30,TRBJ1-2,-
TGTGCCAGCAGCCCCCAGGGTCAAGATACGCAGTATTTT,CASSPQGQDTQYF,-,TRBV28,TRBJ2-3,-
TGTGCCAGCAGCCAAGTTGCCGTCAGGTGGAACACTGAAGCTTTCTTT,CASSQVAVRWNTEAFF,-,TRBV14,TRBJ1-1,-
TGTGCCTGGAGCTATAGCTCAGATACGCAGTATTTT,CAWSYSSDTQYF,-,TRBV30,TRBJ2-3,few
TGTGCCAGCAGCTTACCAGGGGGGCCTGAAGCTTTCTTT,CASSLPGGPEAFF,TRBD1,TRBV7-3,TRBJ1-1,-
TGTGCCAGCAGCTTGAGTGGGGGGGACCGCTACAATGAGCAGTTCTTC,CASSLSGGDRYNEQFF,TRBD2,TRBV5-6,TRBJ2-1,few
TGTGTCAGCAGCTCTTACGGGACGGGAGACAATCAGCCCCAGCATTTT,CVSSSYGTGDNQPQHF,-,TRBV5-4,TRBJ1-5,few
TGTGCCACCAGCAGATCGACAGGCCTTCCTTACGAGCAGTACTTC,CATSRSTGLPYEQYF,-,TRBV15,TRBJ2-7,-